Each of the 16 T cell receptor beta chains below was sequenced from the same sample in a study of CD8 T cells in Susac syndrome. Reverse transcription of roughly 0.45 to 1 ug RNA used random hexamers. From the immunoSEQ multiplex PCR reads, TCRdb called clonotypes with MiXCR, one entry per CDR3 protein. The sample lists a few hundred thousand distinct CDR3 sequences, approximately 85% occurring once. The specimen sequenced was CD8+ T cells from PBMCs. All receptors derive from a human donor with multiple sclerosis.

This chain links TRBV12-3 or TRBV12-4 with TRBJ2-1; D gene uncertain. The CDR3 loop spans 14 amino acids. V lost 7 bases and J 8 bases, leaving 18 bases between the germline ends. CDR3 in DNA: TGTGCCAGCAACGTAATAGGAGAGGTGCATGAGCAGTTCTTC. This sequence encodes CASNVIGEVHEQFF.

The chain links TRBV4-1 to TRBJ1-2; D gene uncertain. Trimming cost V 0 bases and J 2 bases, with 16 bases left between them. The CDR3 spans 17 residues. Germline V gene data show CDR1 as MGHRA and CDR2 as YSYEKL. Here the CDR3 DNA reads TGCGCCAGCAGCCAAGAATCCCGTGTATCGGGGAACTATGGCTACACCTTC. This encodes CASSQESRVSGNYGYTF.

The gene calls are TRBV7-2 and TRBJ1-5; the D gene is possibly TRBD1 (6 bases). The CDR3 consists of 15 residues. V was trimmed by 2 bases and J by 3 bases, leaving 11 bases between them. Germline CDR1 SGHTA, CDR2 FQGNSA. This CDR3 is CASSLMGAFNQPQHF. In DNA, the CDR3 is TGTGCCAGCAGCTTAATGGGGGCCTTCAATCAGCCCCAGCATTTT. Filled out from reference TRBV7-2 and TRBJ1-5, the complete variable domain reads GAGVSQSPSNKVTEKGKDVELRCDPISGHTALYWYRQSLGQGLEFLIYFQGNSAPDKSGLPSDRFSAERTGGSVSTLTIQRTQQEDSAVYLCASSLMGAFNQPQHFGDGTRLSIL.

The chain combines TRBV27 with TRBJ2-1; no firm D call. This CDR3 contains 15 residues. V gave up 3 bases and J gave up 8 bases, with 17 bases separating them. CDR1 and CDR2 (germline): MNHEY, SMNVEV (reference sequence). CDR3 DNA: TGTGCCAGCAGTTTGACCCACGGGCCCACCGATGAGCAGTTCTTC. Its translation is CASSLTHGPTDEQFF.

The chain employs TRBV20-1 and TRBJ2-5; 8 bases align to TRBD2. The junction had 12 bases not matched to a gene; V was cut back by 4 bases and J by 2 bases. The length of the CDR3 is 16 residues. CDR1 and CDR2 (germline): DFQATT, SNEGSKA (reference sequence). The CDR3 nucleotides read TGCAGTGCTAACCTCTACGGCTCGGGAGGGCAAGAGACCCAGTACTTC. The encoded protein is CSANLYGSGGQETQYF.

The rearrangement uses TRBV4-1 and TRBJ2-7; unclear D gene. This CDR3 is built from 13 residues. Germline loops: CDR1 MGHRA, CDR2 YSYEKL. The V end was cut by 1 base, the J end by 1 base, with 5 bases between. Here the CDR3 reads CASSQGKSYEQYF. The CDR3 DNA follows: TGCGCCAGCAGCCAAGGAAAATCCTACGAGCAGTACTTC.

This chain connects TRBV15 to TRBJ1-5; TRBD1 agrees at 7 bases. Germline V gene lookup returns CDR1 LNHNV and CDR2 YYDKDF (reference sequence). V was clipped by 2 bases and J by 3 bases; unmatched bases: 10. The CDR3 totals 17 residues. The CDR3 loop reads CATSRFPGGELNQPQHF. CDR3 in DNA: TGTGCCACCAGCAGATTCCCAGGGGGGGAACTCAATCAGCCCCAGCATTTT.

The chain has TRBV4-1 and TRBJ1-1; possibly TRBD1 for D (5 bases). Germline CDR1 and CDR2: MGHRA and YSYEKL. V dropped 0 bases and J dropped 6 bases, with 11 bases sitting between them. The CDR3 covers 14 residues. The CDR3: CASSQDKGDPEAFF. For the CDR3, the DNA is TGCGCCAGCAGCCAAGATAAAGGGGACCCTGAAGCTTTCTTT.

The chain recombines TRBV7-9 with TRBJ2-7; maybe TRBD2 (6 bases). CDR3 length: 15 amino acids. Germline V CDR1 and CDR2: SEHNR, FQNEAQ (reference sequence). V lost 6 bases, J lost 5 bases, and 20 bases lay in between. CDR3 loop: CASSYPGLHENEQYF. In DNA form, the CDR3 reads TGTGCCAGCAGTTACCCGGGACTTCACGAGAACGAGCAGTACTTC.

CDR3 in DNA: TGTGCCAGCAGTTTATCTGTATGGACTGAAGCTTTCTTT. This encodes CASSLSVWTEAFF. The chain links TRBV27 to TRBJ1-1; no firm D call. CDR3 size: 13 residues. Per germline, CDR1 MNHEY and CDR2 SMNVEV (reference sequence). With 0 bases removed from V and 5 bases from J, the gap between germline ends came to 7 bases.

This chain uses TRBV29-1 with TRBJ1-2; D may be TRBD1 (6 bases). There are 14 residues in the CDR3. CDR1 is SQVTM and CDR2 is ANQGSEA in the germline V gene. The V and J ends lost 4 bases and 2 bases respectively, with 14 bases between them. For the CDR3, the DNA is TGCAGCGTTGTAGGGGGGGCAGGGAACTATGGCTACACCTTC. Its translation is CSVVGGAGNYGYTF.

This chain uses TRBV25-1 with TRBJ2-7; 7 bases line up with TRBD1. V dropped 3 bases and J dropped 2; count of bases not matched to a gene: 7. The CDR3 length is 15 residues. The V gene's germline CDR1 is MGHDK and CDR2 SYGVNS. The CDR3 nucleotides read TGTGCCAGCAGTGACCAGACAGGGTCGGCCTACGAGCAGTACTTC. As protein: CASSDQTGSAYEQYF.

The CDR3 reads CASSQDGMGIRGAEAFF. As DNA, the CDR3 is TGCGCCAGCAGCCAAGATGGAATGGGTATTAGGGGAGCTGAAGCTTTCTTT. The rearrangement links TRBV4-1 to TRBJ1-1, with D tentatively TRBD1 (5 bases). Trimming pared 0 bases from V and 6 bases from J, leaving 20 bases between. The V gene's germline CDR1 is MGHRA and CDR2 YSYEKL. This CDR3 has 17 residues.

In this sample, this clonotype turned up a few times. The chain combines TRBV27 with TRBJ2-7, with 10 bases fitting TRBD1. CDR3 length: 14 residues. Trimming took 3 bases from V and 5 from J; bases not matched to a gene: 4. Germline values: CDR1 MNHEY, CDR2 SMNVEV (reference sequence). The CDR3 sequence: CASSFGQGVNEQYF. The CDR3 DNA is TGTGCCAGCAGTTTTGGACAGGGGGTGAACGAGCAGTACTTC.

The chain links TRBV30 to TRBJ1-4; tentative D call: TRBD1 (5 bases). CDR1 is GTSNPN and CDR2 is SVGIG in the germline V gene (reference sequence). The V end was cut by 4 bases, the J end by 2 bases, with 11 bases between. CDR3 length: 14 amino acids. The CDR3 DNA is TGTGCCTGGAATACGGGGGGTACTAATGAAAAACTGTTTTTT. Its protein is CAWNTGGTNEKLFF.

This chain uses TRBV20-1 with TRBJ1-1; D perhaps matches TRBD1 (5 bases). This CDR3 contains 12 residues. From germline, CDR1 is DFQATT and CDR2 SNEGSKA (reference sequence). Trimming took 3 bases from V and 4 from J, leaving 9 bases between them. CDR3 nucleotides: TGCAGTGCTAGGGGGCAACTCACTGAAGCTTTCTTT. It codes for CSARGQLTEAFF.